One sample yielded the 24 T cell receptor beta chains listed below, sequenced in a study of blood T cell repertoires in COVID-19 (dated by TCRdb to about 2020). Library creation used the immunoSEQ multiplex PCR assay. Here the immuneACCESS table is served through TCRdb, limited to in-frame sequences with V and J called. Missing clones are a known gap in these copies; in checked studies unresolved V genes cover under half, and the rest lacks a known reason. The sample includes fewer than 350,000 clones, with about nine tenths observed a single time. The ten largest clones capture under 1.2% of the sample. Sequencing was performed on PBMCs or T cells enriched from blood (not recorded which). The receptor source for this set is a woman in her 30s who had been exposed to COVID-19.

This rearrangement joins TRBV29-1 to TRBJ1-4, with D possibly matching TRBD1 (6 bases). V shed 3 bases and J shed 4 bases, with 15 bases lying between them. Germline CDR1 SQVTM, CDR2 ANQGSEA. The CDR3 length is 15 residues. CDR3 residues: CSVEGSAGDNEKLFF. CDR3 nucleotide sequence: TGCAGCGTTGAGGGGTCGGCAGGGGATAATGAAAAACTGTTTTTT.

The rearrangement joins TRBV6-5 to TRBJ1-5; unclear D gene. Trimming shortened V by 5 bases and J by 4 bases, and 9 bases separated the two germline ends. CDR1 and CDR2 from the germline V gene are MNHEY and SVGAGI. CDR3 length: 13 amino acids. CDR3 loop: CASSPTENQPQHF. For the CDR3, the DNA is TGTGCCAGCAGTCCGACGGAGAATCAGCCCCAGCATTTT.

The J gene is TRBJ2-2, the V gene TRBV18; tentative D call: TRBD2 (7 bases). This CDR3 spans 16 amino acids. V was trimmed by 0 bases and J by 3 bases, leaving 11 bases between them. Germline V gene sequence: CDR1 KGHSH, CDR2 LQKENI. The CDR3 sequence is CASSPPGGGDTGELFF. CDR3 DNA sequence: TGTGCCAGCTCACCACCGGGCGGGGGCGACACCGGGGAGCTGTTTTTT.

The CDR3 bases are TGTGCCAGCAGTTACTTGGGACAATATAGCAATCAGCCCCAGCATTTT. Translating it yields CASSYLGQYSNQPQHF. V and J are TRBV6-6 and TRBJ1-5, with a weak D call TRBD1 (6 bases). Trimming pared 1 base from V and 0 bases from J, leaving 10 bases between. CDR1 is MNHNY, CDR2 SVGAGI, per germline (reference sequence). This CDR3 spans 16 amino acids.

The CDR3 protein is CASSPGGTQETQYF. CDR3 bases: TGTGCCAGCAGTCCTGGGGGGACCCAAGAGACCCAGTACTTC. The J gene is TRBJ2-5, the V gene TRBV28, with a tentative D call TRBD2 (6 bases). Trimming shortened V by 5 bases and J by 1 base, and 11 bases separated the two germline ends. The CDR3 covers 14 residues. Germline assignment: CDR1 MDHEN and CDR2 SYDVKM.

The genes are TRBV2 and TRBJ1-6; 7 nucleotides agree with TRBD1. The CDR3 length is 15 residues. Losses at the gene ends were 6 bases for V and 7 bases for J; bases not matched to a gene: 9. The germline V gene encodes CDR1 SNHLY and CDR2 FYNNEI. CDR3 protein: CASRGDRAENSPLHF. The CDR3 nucleotides are TGTGCCAGCAGGGGAGACAGGGCGGAGAATTCACCCCTCCACTTT. Variable domain in full (rest from reference TRBV2 and TRBJ1-6): EPEVTQTPSHQVTQMGQEVILRCVPISNHLYFYWYRQILGQKVEFLVSFYNNEISEKSEIFDDQFSVERPDGSNFTLKIRSTKLEDSAMYFCASRGDRAENSPLHFGNGTRLTVT.

This chain uses TRBV15 with TRBJ1-5, with a possible D match to TRBD1 (5 bases). The CDR3 is 15 residues long. Germline loops: CDR1 LNHNV, CDR2 YYDKDF (reference sequence). Trimming removed 3 bases at V and 0 bases at J, with 9 bases between. The CDR3: CATSSGHFSNQPQHF. The CDR3 coding sequence is TGTGCCACCAGCAGTGGACACTTTAGCAATCAGCCCCAGCATTTT. Full variable domain (missing parts from reference TRBV15 and TRBJ1-5): DAMVIQNPRYQVTQFGKPVTLSCSQTLNHNVMYWYQQKSSQAPKLLFHYYDKDFNNEADTPDNFQSRRPNTSFCFLDIRSPGLGDTAMYLCATSSGHFSNQPQHFGDGTRLSIL.

This chain connects TRBV28 to TRBJ1-2, with 8 bases lining up with TRBD1. Germline CDR1 reads MDHEN; CDR2 reads SYDVKM. V was pared by 5 bases and J by 6 bases, with 8 bases of the junction left unmatched. CDR3 size: 14 residues. For the CDR3, the DNA is TGTGCCAGCAGTCCGCGGACAGGGACGGATGGCTACACCTTC. Protein product: CASSPRTGTDGYTF.

The CDR3 is CASSVEGQGFYGYTF. The CDR3, as DNA: TGTGCCAGCAGCGTAGAGGGACAGGGATTCTATGGCTACACCTTC. The chain links TRBV9 to TRBJ1-2, with 9 bases fitting TRBD1. Germline loops: CDR1 SGDLS, CDR2 YYNGEE. This CDR3 comprises 15 residues. Losses at the gene ends were 0 bases for V and 4 bases for J; bases not matched to a gene: 4.

The V gene is TRBV6-5, the J gene TRBJ1-3, with 10 bases fitting TRBD1. CDR3 length equals 15 residues. Germline V lookup: CDR1 MNHEY, CDR2 SVGAGI. The V and J ends lost 5 bases and 2 bases, in that order; junction bases with no gene match: 3. CDR3 coding DNA: TGTGCCAGCAGTCGGACAGGGGGAGCTGGAAACACCATATATTTT. Encoded protein: CASSRTGGAGNTIYF.

Remarks on this clone: Other DNA sequences in this sample translate to the same CDR3. The chain couples TRBV29-1 to TRBJ1-1; D not certain. Germline-derived CDR1 and CDR2 are SQVTM and ANQGSEA. V lost 2 bases and J lost 4, with 8 bases in between. The CDR3 totals 12 residues. This CDR3 reads CSVESGGTEAFF. CDR3 coding DNA: TGCAGCGTTGAAAGCGGTGGCACTGAAGCTTTCTTT. The full variable domain, completed using reference TRBV29-1 and TRBJ1-1, is SAVISQKPSRDICQRGTSLTIQCQVDSQVTMMFWYRQQPGQSLTLIATANQGSEATYESGFVIDKFPISRPNLTFSTLTVSNMSPEDSSIYLCSVESGGTEAFFGQGTRLTVV.

The chain recombines TRBV4-1 with TRBJ1-5; 8 positions agree with TRBD1. This CDR3 region has 17 residues. V lost 0 bases and J lost 6; bases outside the gene matches: 10. Germline V gene lookup returns CDR1 MGHRA and CDR2 YSYEKL. CDR3 nucleotides: TGCGCCAGCAGCCAAGATGAAGGCGCCAGGGGGCGTCAGCCCCAGCATTTT. Protein product: CASSQDEGARGRQPQHF.

V is TRBV7-2 and J is TRBJ2-3; TRBD2 aligns across 10 bases. Germline V gene lookup returns CDR1 SGHTA and CDR2 FQGNSA. Losses at the gene ends were 4 bases for V and 0 bases for J; bases not matched to a gene: 13. This CDR3 has 19 residues. DNA of the CDR3: TGTGCCAGCAGCTCCATCTTAGCGGGAGGATCTACTAGCACAGATACGCAGTATTTT. This sequence encodes CASSSILAGGSTSTDTQYF.

As DNA, the CDR3 is TGTGCCAGCAGCTTAACCGAGGTAGAAGAAAAACTGTTTTTT. The encoded protein is CASSLTEVEEKLFF. The chain employs TRBV7-8 and TRBJ1-4, with D unresolved. The CDR3 has 14 residues. The V end was cut by 2 bases, the J end by 8 bases, with 12 bases between. Germline V gene data show CDR1 as SGHVS and CDR2 as FQNEAQ.

CDR3 in DNA: TGCAGCGTTGATCGGTCCTCCGGGGGCTACACCTTC. Translating it yields CSVDRSSGGYTF. This chain connects TRBV29-1 to TRBJ1-2; D gene ambiguous. V was trimmed by 3 bases and J by 8 bases, leaving 13 bases between them. The length of the CDR3 is 12 residues. Germline lookup yields CDR1 SQVTM and CDR2 ANQGSEA. The whole variable domain, filled in from reference TRBV29-1 and TRBJ1-2, reads SAVISQKPSRDICQRGTSLTIQCQVDSQVTMMFWYRQQPGQSLTLIATANQGSEATYESGFVIDKFPISRPNLTFSTLTVSNMSPEDSSIYLCSVDRSSGGYTFGSGTRLTVV.

The J gene is TRBJ1-5, the V gene TRBV18; 8 nucleotides agree with TRBD1. This CDR3 spans 17 amino acids. V trimming: 6 bases; J trimming: 5 bases; junction bases outside the gene matches: 15. Per germline, CDR1 KGHSH and CDR2 LQKENI. The CDR3 nucleotides are TGTGCCAGCTCCCGCAGGACAGGGCATGACGATGATCAGCCCCAGCATTTT. Amino acids: CASSRRTGHDDDQPQHF.

The rearrangement uses TRBV6-5 and TRBJ1-3; D unresolved. In germline, CDR1 is MNHEY, CDR2 SVGAGI. The CDR3 is made up of 15 amino acids. V gave up 2 bases and J gave up 4 bases, with 12 bases separating them. In nucleotides, the CDR3 is TGTGCCAGCAGTTACGCCGGCAGGTCCGGAAACACCATATATTTT. Translation gives CASSYAGRSGNTIYF.

The chain has TRBV28 and TRBJ1-2, with TRBD1 matching over 7 bases. Germline V lookup: CDR1 MDHEN, CDR2 SYDVKM. This CDR3 contains 13 residues. With 8 bases clipped from V and 5 bases from J, the junction kept 8 bases outside the gene matches. The CDR3, as DNA: TGTGCCAGCGGCCAGGGACAGCCTTATGGCTACACCTTC. It codes for CASGQGQPYGYTF.

This chain links TRBV28 with TRBJ1-5; tentatively, D is TRBD1 (5 bases). The V gene lost 2 bases and the J gene lost 2 bases, with 16 bases spanning the gap. The CDR3 spans 17 residues. Germline loops: CDR1 MDHEN, CDR2 SYDVKM. The CDR3 coding sequence is TGTGCCAGCAGTTTACTGGGGACTCTGGGGGGCAATCAGCCCCAGCATTTT. Amino acid sequence: CASSLLGTLGGNQPQHF.

This chain connects TRBV19 to TRBJ1-5; D remains unclear. The ends were cut back, 8 bases at V and 4 bases at J, with 12 bases in the middle. CDR3 length: 13 residues. CDR1 LNHDA and CDR2 SQIVND come from the germline V gene (reference sequence). CDR3 sequence reads: CASQREQNQPQHF. The DNA of the CDR3 is TGTGCCAGTCAGCGAGAGCAAAATCAGCCCCAGCATTTT.

The chain couples TRBV5-1 to TRBJ1-2; 7 nucleotides align to TRBD1. CDR1 and CDR2 (germline): SGHRS, YFSETQ. This CDR3 contains 12 residues. The ends lost 6 bases at V and 6 bases at J; junction bases unmatched: 5. The CDR3 DNA is TGCGCCAGCACCCGAACAGGGGATGGCTACACCTTC. Its translation is CASTRTGDGYTF. The entire variable domain, with the rest obtained from reference TRBV5-1 and TRBJ1-2, is as follows: KAGVTQTPRYLIKTRGQQVTLSCSPISGHRSVSWYQQTPGQGLQFLFEYFSETQRNKGNFPGRFSGRQFSNSRSEMNVSTLELGDSALYLCASTRTGDGYTFGSGTRLTVV.

The CDR3 sequence: CASSFEGAANEKLFF. CDR3 DNA sequence: TGTGCCAGCAGCTTCGAGGGGGCGGCTAATGAAAAACTGTTTTTT. V is TRBV5-4 and J is TRBJ1-4; TRBD1 matches 7 bases. Germline V gene lookup returns CDR1 SGHNT and CDR2 YYREEE (reference sequence). With V trimmed by 2 bases and J by 3 bases, 4 bases remained unmatched. The CDR3 contains 15 residues.

There are a few counts of this clone. The chain has TRBV12-3 or TRBV12-4 and TRBJ2-2; no reliable D call. Trimming pared 5 bases from V and 1 base from J, leaving 2 bases between. The CDR3 runs 12 residues. CDR3: CASSRNTGELFF. In nucleotides, the CDR3 is TGTGCCAGCAGTCGGAACACCGGGGAGCTGTTTTTT.

The chain carries TRBV30 and TRBJ2-7; D uncertain. The length of the CDR3 is 11 residues. Germline V gene data show CDR1 as GTSNPN and CDR2 as SVGIG (reference sequence). The V and J ends lost 4 bases and 5 bases respectively, with 9 bases between them. The chain's CDR3 is CAWINRDEQYF. The CDR3 DNA reads TGTGCCTGGATAAATCGGGACGAGCAGTACTTC. The whole variable domain, filled in from reference TRBV30 and TRBJ2-7, reads SQTIHQWPATLVQPVGSPLSLECTVEGTSNPNLYWYRQAAGRGLQLLFYSVGIGQISSEVPQNLSASRPQDRQFILSSKKLLLSDSGFYLCAWINRDEQYFGPGTRLTVT.